This T cell receptor (beta chain) was sequenced for a study of OX40 agonist ivuxolimab in advanced cancers. The overall study: Those enrolled were 82.7% male, with a mean age of 60 years and ages from about 20 to 90.

In this sample, this clone is large. Its target is unknown. The data were produced by immunoSEQ multiplex PCR, yet TCRdb's version contains in-frame clones alone and is incomplete. The sample shows tens of thousands of clones, about 80% of them seen only once. Broader study findings: More expanded clones were found, on average, in CD8+ than in CD4+ T cells.

V was trimmed by 3 bases and J by 0 bases, leaving 6 bases between them. Germline loops: CDR1 MNHNS, CDR2 SASEGT. CDR3 length: 13 residues. The genes are TRBV6-1 and TRBJ2-7, with no clear D. Sequenced material: CD4+ or CD8+ T cells sorted from blood, taken in a trial of the OX40 agonist ivuxolimab. The receptor was derived from an adult with an advanced solid tumor such as melanoma, head and neck, liver or kidney cancer. This CDR3 is CASSDALSYEQYF. CDR3 DNA sequence: TGTGCCAGCAGTGATGCCCTCTCCTACGAGCAGTACTTC.